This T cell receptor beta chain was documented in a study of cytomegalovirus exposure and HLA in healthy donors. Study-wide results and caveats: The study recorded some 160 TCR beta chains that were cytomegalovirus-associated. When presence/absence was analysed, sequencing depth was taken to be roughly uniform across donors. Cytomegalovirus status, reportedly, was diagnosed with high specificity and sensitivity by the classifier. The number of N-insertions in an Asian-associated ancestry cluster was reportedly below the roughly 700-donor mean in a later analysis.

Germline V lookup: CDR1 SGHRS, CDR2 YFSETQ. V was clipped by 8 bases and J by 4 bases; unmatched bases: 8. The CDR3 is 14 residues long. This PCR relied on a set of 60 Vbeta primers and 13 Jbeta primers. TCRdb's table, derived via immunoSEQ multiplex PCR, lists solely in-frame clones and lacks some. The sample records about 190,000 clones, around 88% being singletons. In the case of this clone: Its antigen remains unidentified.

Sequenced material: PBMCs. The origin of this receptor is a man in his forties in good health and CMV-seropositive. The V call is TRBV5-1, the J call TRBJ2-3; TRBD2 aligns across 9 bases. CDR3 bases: TGCGCCAGTTCTAGCGGGACGACAGCAGATACGCAGTATTTT. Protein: CASSSGTTADTQYF. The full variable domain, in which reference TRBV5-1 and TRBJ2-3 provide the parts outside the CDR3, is KAGVTQTPRYLIKTRGQQVTLSCSPISGHRSVSWYQQTPGQGLQFLFEYFSETQRNKGNFPGRFSGRQFSNSRSEMNVSTLELGDSALYLCASSSGTTADTQYFGPGTRLTVL.